The 15 T cell receptor beta chains in this list originate from one sample, sequenced in a study of shared clonotypes between healthy human individuals. Libraries were prepared by immunoSEQ multiplex PCR; TCRdb keeps only in-frame clonotypes and omits some of them. The sample records about 710,000 clones, roughly 72% being singletons. The sample was memory CD4+ T cells sorted from blood. Subset described: CD45RA-negative fraction. These receptors all come from a woman between 25 and 40 years old in good health.

This clone was observed a few times. The genes are TRBV5-1 and TRBJ2-1; unclear D gene. Looked up from germline, CDR1 is SGHRS and CDR2 is YFSETQ. The germline V and J ends were trimmed by 4 bases and 7 bases, with 12 bases remaining between them. This CDR3 contains 13 residues. In DNA, the CDR3 is TGCGCCAGCAGCATGGCGGCCACGAATGAGCAGTTCTTC. It encodes CASSMAATNEQFF. The full variable domain, with the rest looked up from reference TRBV5-1 and TRBJ2-1, is KAGVTQTPRYLIKTRGQQVTLSCSPISGHRSVSWYQQTPGQGLQFLFEYFSETQRNKGNFPGRFSGRQFSNSRSEMNVSTLELGDSALYLCASSMAATNEQFFGPGTRLTVL.

V gene TRBV6-5 combines with J gene TRBJ2-7; D is perhaps TRBD2 (5 bases). Germline CDR1 is MNHEY and CDR2 is SVGAGI. Trimming shortened V by 2 bases and J by 4 bases, and 6 bases separated the two germline ends. The CDR3 extends over 12 amino acids. The CDR3 bases are TGTGCCAGCAGTTACAGGGAGTACGAGCAGTACTTC. Its protein is CASSYREYEQYF.

V and J are TRBV18 and TRBJ1-1, with TRBD1 matching over 7 bases. Germline loops: CDR1 KGHSH, CDR2 LQKENI. J was trimmed by 1 base and V by 9 bases; bases with no gene match: 8. The CDR3 contains 14 residues. The CDR3, as DNA: TGTGCCAGTACTACCGGGACAGAGAACACTGAAGCTTTCTTT. Residues: CASTTGTENTEAFF.

The chain is built from TRBV5-1 and TRBJ1-1, with D perhaps matching TRBD1 (5 bases). The ends were cut back, 4 bases at V and 4 bases at J, with 14 bases in the middle. CDR1 is SGHRS and CDR2 is YFSETQ in the germline V gene. The CDR3 runs 14 residues. In DNA, the CDR3 is TGCGCCAGCAGCACGGGGGACGGGCCCACTGAAGCTTTCTTT. It is translated as CASSTGDGPTEAFF.

The chain is built from TRBV5-1 and TRBJ2-3, with D uncertain. CDR1 and CDR2 (germline): SGHRS, YFSETQ. The CDR3 covers 12 residues. With 1 base removed from V and 3 bases from J, the gap between germline ends came to 3 bases. CDR3 region: CASSLQTDTQYF. The CDR3 DNA follows: TGCGCCAGCAGCTTGCAAACAGATACGCAGTATTTT.

V usage is TRBV28 and J usage is TRBJ1-5; D unresolved. Germline V gene sequence: CDR1 MDHEN, CDR2 SYDVKM. The CDR3 has 12 residues. V was trimmed by 8 bases and J by 7 bases, leaving 12 bases between them. CDR3 loop: CASWQAYQPQHF. In DNA, the CDR3 is TGTGCCAGCTGGCAGGCTTACCAGCCCCAGCATTTT.

This clone was seen more than once but under ten times. This chain links TRBV11-2 with TRBJ2-7, with 9 bases lining up with TRBD2. Trimming took 6 bases from V and 3 from J; bases not matched to a gene: 12. Per the germline V gene, CDR1 is SGHAT and CDR2 is FQNNGV. The CDR3 contains 16 residues. CDR3 protein: CASSSPVASGNYEQYF. As DNA, the CDR3 is TGTGCCAGCAGTTCCCCGGTGGCTAGCGGGAACTACGAGCAGTACTTC.

The chain uses TRBV7-9 and TRBJ1-2; maybe TRBD1 (5 bases). The V and J ends lost 5 bases and 6 bases respectively, with 13 bases between them. There are 13 residues in the CDR3. CDR1 SEHNR and CDR2 FQNEAQ come from the germline V gene (reference sequence). CDR3 sequence reads: CASSPPTTDGYTF. For the CDR3, the DNA is TGTGCCAGCAGCCCTCCAACGACAGATGGCTACACCTTC.

The chain joins TRBV10-2 to TRBJ2-7; no clear D. V was shortened by 1 base and J by 5 bases, with 3 bases between the two germline ends. Looked up from germline, CDR1 is WSHSY and CDR2 is SAAADI. The CDR3 is 11 amino acids. In DNA, the CDR3 is TGCGCCAGCAGTGAGTACCACGAGCAGTACTTC. Translation gives CASSEYHEQYF.

This sequence joins TRBV5-1 and TRBJ1-2, with D perhaps matching TRBD1 (6 bases). V lost 2 bases, J lost 6 bases, and 11 bases lay in between. Germline V gene lookup returns CDR1 SGHRS and CDR2 YFSETQ. The CDR3 consists of 13 residues. CDR3 bases: TGCGCCAGCAGCTTAGGGGGAGAAGATGGCTACACCTTC. This encodes CASSLGGEDGYTF.

This clone showed up just once. This sequence joins TRBV5-1 and TRBJ2-7, with TRBD2 matching 9 bases. CDR1 SGHRS and CDR2 YFSETQ come from the germline V gene. CDR3 size: 15 residues. After removal of 0 bases from V and 3 bases from J, the junction contained 4 bases not matched to a gene. CDR3 bases: TGCGCCAGCAGCTTGGTAGCGGGAGCGCTCTACGAGCAGTACTTC. As protein: CASSLVAGALYEQYF.

This clone occurred once. The genes are TRBV14 and TRBJ2-7; perhaps TRBD2 as D (6 bases). The CDR3 runs 16 residues. V was cut by 3 bases and J by 0 bases, with 15 bases left in between. The germline V gene has CDR1 SGHDN and CDR2 FVKESK. CDR3 DNA: TGTGCCAGCAGCCAGGGACTTAGCTGGAGCTCCTACGAGCAGTACTTC. This sequence encodes CASSQGLSWSSYEQYF.

The rearrangement uses TRBV5-1 and TRBJ2-2; D is ambiguous. Germline CDR1 SGHRS, CDR2 YFSETQ. The V end was cut by 1 base, the J end by 2 bases, with 9 bases between. The CDR3 is 15 residues long. The CDR3 sequence is CASSLSGINTGELFF. The DNA for the CDR3 is TGCGCCAGCAGCTTGAGTGGCATCAACACCGGGGAGCTGTTTTTT.

The V call is TRBV28, the J call TRBJ2-3; no clear D gene. This CDR3 has 12 residues. Trimming shortened V by 5 bases and J by 9 bases, and 12 bases separated the two germline ends. Per germline, CDR1 MDHEN and CDR2 SYDVKM. As DNA, the CDR3 is TGTGCCAGCAGTGGCCTAGTGAGGACGCAGTATTTT. Its translation: CASSGLVRTQYF.

This chain joins TRBV28 and TRBJ2-7; 11 nucleotides align to TRBD1. The CDR3 loop spans 15 amino acids. Germline V gene lookup returns CDR1 MDHEN and CDR2 SYDVKM. With V trimmed by 5 bases and J by 6 bases, 9 bases remained unmatched. The CDR3 reads CASSTRTGGAGEQYF. The DNA of the CDR3 is TGTGCCAGCAGTACCCGGACAGGGGGCGCGGGCGAGCAGTACTTC.